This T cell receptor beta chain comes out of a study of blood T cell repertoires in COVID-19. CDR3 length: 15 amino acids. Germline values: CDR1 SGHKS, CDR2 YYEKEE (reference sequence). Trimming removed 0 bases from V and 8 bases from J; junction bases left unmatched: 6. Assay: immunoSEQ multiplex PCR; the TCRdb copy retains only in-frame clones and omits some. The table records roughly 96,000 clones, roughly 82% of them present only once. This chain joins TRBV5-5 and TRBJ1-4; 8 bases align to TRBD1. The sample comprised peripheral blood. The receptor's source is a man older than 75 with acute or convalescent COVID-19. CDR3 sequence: CASSLGPGGGEKLFF. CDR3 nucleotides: TGTGCCAGCAGCTTGGGTCCAGGGGGCGGGGAAAAACTGTTTTTT.